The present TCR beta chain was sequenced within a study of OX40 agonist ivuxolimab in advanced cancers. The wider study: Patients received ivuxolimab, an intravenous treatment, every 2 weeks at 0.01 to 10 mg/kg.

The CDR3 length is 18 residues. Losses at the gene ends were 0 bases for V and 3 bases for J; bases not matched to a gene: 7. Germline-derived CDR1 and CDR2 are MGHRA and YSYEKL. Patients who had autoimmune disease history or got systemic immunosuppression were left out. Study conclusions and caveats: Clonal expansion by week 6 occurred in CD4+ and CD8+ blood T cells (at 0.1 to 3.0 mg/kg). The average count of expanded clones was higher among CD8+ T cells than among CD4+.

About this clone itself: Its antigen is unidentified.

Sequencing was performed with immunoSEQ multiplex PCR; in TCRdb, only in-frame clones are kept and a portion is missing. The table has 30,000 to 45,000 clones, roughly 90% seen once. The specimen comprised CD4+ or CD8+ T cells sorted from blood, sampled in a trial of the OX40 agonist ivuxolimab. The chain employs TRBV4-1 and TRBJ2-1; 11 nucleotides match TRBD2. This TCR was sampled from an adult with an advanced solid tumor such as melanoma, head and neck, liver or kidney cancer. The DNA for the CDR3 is TGCGCCAGCAGCCAAGATGAGTATGGGACTAGCGGCTACAATGAGCAGTTCTTC. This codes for CASSQDEYGTSGYNEQFF.